The clone carrying this TCR beta chain showed up just a few times. The antigen remains unidentified. Trimming stripped 7 bases from V and 0 bases from J, with 11 bases between. The germline V gene has CDR1 MNHNS and CDR2 SASEGT. This CDR3 spans 14 amino acids. This record comes from a study of T cell repertoires in cytomegalovirus infection. TCRdb independently ran MiXCR on the reads; one entry per CDR3 protein. The table has 150,000 or so distinct CDR3 sequences, under 20% seen once; the top ten hold around 19%. Points from the study as a whole: HLA-C-restricted CMV-specific TCR beta clonotypes were dominant in the ex vivo response.

The rearrangement uses TRBV6-1 and TRBJ2-3, with D maybe TRBD2 (6 bases). The sequencing sample was made of CD8+ T cells from PBMCs. This clonotype was sampled from a human donor in good health (CMV status not recorded). Some clones in this sample may be carry-over from other donors' samples. The CDR3 nucleotides are TGTGCCAGCACCTTAGCGGTTAGCACAGATACGCAGTATTTT. Protein: CASTLAVSTDTQYF.